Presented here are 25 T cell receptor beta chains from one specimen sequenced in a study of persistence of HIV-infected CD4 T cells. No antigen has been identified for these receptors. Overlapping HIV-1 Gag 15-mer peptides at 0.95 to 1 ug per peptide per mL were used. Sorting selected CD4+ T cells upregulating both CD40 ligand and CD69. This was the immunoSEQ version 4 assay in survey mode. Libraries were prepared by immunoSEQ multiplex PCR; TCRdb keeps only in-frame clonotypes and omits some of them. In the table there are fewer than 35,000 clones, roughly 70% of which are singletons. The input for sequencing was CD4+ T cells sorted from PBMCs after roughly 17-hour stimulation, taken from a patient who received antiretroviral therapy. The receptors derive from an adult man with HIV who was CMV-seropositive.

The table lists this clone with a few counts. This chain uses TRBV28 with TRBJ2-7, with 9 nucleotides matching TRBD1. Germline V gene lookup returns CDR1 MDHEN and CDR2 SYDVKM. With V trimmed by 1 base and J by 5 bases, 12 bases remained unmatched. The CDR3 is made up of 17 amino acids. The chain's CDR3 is CASSLFRGDRVSDEQYF. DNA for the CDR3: TGTGCCAGCAGTTTATTCCGTGGGGACAGGGTATCGGACGAGCAGTACTTC.

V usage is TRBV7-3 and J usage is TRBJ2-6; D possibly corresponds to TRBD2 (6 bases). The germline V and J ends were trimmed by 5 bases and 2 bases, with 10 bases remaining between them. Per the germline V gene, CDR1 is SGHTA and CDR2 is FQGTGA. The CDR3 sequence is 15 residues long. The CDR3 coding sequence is TGTGCCAGCAGCAGGGGAGGAACTGGGGCCAACGTCCTGACTTTC. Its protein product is CASSRGGTGANVLTF.

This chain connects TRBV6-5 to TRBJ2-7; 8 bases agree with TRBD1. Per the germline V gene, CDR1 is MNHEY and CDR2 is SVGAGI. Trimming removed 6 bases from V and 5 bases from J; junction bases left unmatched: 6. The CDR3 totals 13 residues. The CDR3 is CASRLIQGDEQYF. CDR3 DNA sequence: TGTGCCAGCAGACTAATACAGGGGGACGAGCAGTACTTC.

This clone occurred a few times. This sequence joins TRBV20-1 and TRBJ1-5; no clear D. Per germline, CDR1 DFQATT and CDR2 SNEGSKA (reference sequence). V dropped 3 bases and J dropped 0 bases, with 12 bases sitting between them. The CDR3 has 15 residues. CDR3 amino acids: CSASRIVRSNQPQHF. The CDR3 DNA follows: TGCAGTGCTAGTCGGATTGTGCGTAGCAATCAGCCCCAGCATTTT.

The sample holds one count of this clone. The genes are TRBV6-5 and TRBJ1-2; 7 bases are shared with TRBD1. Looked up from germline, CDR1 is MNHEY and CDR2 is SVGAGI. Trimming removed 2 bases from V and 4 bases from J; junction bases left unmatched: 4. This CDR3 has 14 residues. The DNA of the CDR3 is TGTGCCAGCAGTTACGACAGGGCGGGCTATGGCTACACCTTC. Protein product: CASSYDRAGYGYTF.

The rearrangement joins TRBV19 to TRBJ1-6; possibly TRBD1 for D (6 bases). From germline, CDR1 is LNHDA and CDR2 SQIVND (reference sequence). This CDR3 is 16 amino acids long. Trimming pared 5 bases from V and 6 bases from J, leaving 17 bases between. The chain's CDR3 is CASSAAGVISNSPLHF. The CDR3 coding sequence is TGTGCCAGTAGTGCCGCAGGGGTTATTAGTAATTCACCCCTCCACTTT. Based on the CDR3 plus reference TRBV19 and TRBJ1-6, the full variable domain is DGGITQSPKYLFRKEGQNVTLSCEQNLNHDAMYWYRQDPGQGLRLIYYSQIVNDFQKGDIAEGYSVSREKKESFPLTVTSAQKNPTAFYLCASSAAGVISNSPLHFGNGTRLTVT.

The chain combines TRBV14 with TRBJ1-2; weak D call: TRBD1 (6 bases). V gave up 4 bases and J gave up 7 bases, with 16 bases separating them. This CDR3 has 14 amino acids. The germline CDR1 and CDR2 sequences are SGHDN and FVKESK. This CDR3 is CASSRRVQGSGYTF. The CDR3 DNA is TGTGCCAGCAGCCGTAGGGTACAGGGAAGTGGCTACACCTTC.

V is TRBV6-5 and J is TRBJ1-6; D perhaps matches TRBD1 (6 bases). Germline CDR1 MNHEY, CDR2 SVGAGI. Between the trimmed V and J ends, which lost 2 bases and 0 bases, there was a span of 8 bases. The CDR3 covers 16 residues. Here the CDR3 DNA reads TGTGCCAGCAGTTACGGGACACTCTCCTATAATTCACCCCTCCACTTT. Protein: CASSYGTLSYNSPLHF.

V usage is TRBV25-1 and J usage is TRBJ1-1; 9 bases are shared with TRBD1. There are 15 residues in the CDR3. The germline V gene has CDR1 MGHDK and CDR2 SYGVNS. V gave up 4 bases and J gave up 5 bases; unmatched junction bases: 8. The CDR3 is CASSAQQGAATEAFF. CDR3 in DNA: TGTGCCAGCAGTGCACAACAGGGGGCCGCGACTGAAGCTTTCTTT.

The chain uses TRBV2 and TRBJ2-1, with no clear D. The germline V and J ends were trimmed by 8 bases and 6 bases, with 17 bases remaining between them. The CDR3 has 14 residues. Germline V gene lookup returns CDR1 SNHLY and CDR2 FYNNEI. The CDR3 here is CASSRSVGINEQFF. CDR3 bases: TGTGCCAGCTCTAGGAGCGTAGGTATCAATGAGCAGTTCTTC.

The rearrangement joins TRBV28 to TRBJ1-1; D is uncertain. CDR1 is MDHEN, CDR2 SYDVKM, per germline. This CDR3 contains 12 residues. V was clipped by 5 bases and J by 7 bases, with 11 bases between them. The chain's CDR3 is CASSTHPLEAFF. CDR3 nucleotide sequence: TGTGCCAGCAGTACCCACCCGCTTGAAGCTTTCTTT. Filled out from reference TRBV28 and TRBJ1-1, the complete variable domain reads DVKVTQSSRYLVKRTGEKVFLECVQDMDHENMFWYRQDPGLGLRLIYFSYDVKMKEKGDIPEGYSVSREKKERFSLILESASTNQTSMYLCASSTHPLEAFFGQGTRLTVV.

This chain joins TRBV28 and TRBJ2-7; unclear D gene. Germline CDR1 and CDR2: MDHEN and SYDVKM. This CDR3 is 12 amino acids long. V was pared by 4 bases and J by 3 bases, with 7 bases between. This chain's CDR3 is CASSSVNYEQYF. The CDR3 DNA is TGTGCCAGCAGTTCCGTTAACTACGAGCAGTACTTC. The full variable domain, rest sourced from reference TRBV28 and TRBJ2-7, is DVKVTQSSRYLVKRTGEKVFLECVQDMDHENMFWYRQDPGLGLRLIYFSYDVKMKEKGDIPEGYSVSREKKERFSLILESASTNQTSMYLCASSSVNYEQYFGPGTRLTVT.

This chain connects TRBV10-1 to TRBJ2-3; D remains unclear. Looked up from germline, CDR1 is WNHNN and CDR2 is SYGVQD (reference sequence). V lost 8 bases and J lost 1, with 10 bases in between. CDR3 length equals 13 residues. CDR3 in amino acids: CASGEAGTDTQYF. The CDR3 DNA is TGCGCCAGCGGGGAAGCAGGCACAGATACGCAGTATTTT.

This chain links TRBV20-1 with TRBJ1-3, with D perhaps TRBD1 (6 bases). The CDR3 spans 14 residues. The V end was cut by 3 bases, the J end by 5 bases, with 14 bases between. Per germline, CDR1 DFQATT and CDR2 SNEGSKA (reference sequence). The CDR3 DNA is TGCAGTGCTAGTATTGTGGGGGCTAGAAACACCATATATTTT. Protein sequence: CSASIVGARNTIYF.

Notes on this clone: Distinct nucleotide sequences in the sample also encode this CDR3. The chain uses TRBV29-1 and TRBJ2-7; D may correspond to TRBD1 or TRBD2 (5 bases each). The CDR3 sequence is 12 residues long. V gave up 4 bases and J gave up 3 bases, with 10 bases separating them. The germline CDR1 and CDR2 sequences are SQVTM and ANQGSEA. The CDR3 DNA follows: TGCAGCGTTGGAGGGGACGGCTACGAGCAGTACTTC. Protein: CSVGGDGYEQYF.

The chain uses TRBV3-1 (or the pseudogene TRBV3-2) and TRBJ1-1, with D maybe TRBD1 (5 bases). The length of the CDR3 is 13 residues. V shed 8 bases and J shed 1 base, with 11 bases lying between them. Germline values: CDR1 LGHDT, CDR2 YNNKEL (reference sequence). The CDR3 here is CASSGGANTEAFF. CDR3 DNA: TGTGCCAGCTCCGGGGGTGCGAACACTGAAGCTTTCTTT.

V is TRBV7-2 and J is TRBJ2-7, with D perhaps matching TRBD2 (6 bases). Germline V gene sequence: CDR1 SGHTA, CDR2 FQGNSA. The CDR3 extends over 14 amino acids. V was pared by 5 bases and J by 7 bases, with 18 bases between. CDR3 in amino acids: CASSPGPSAGEQYF. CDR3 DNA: TGTGCCAGCAGCCCCGGCCCCTCGGCGGGGGAGCAGTACTTC.

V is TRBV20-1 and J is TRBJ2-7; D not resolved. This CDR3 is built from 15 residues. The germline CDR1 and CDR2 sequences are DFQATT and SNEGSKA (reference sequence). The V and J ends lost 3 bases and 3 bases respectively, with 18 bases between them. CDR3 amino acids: CSASARGALRYEQYF. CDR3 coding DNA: TGCAGTGCTAGTGCCCGAGGCGCCCTCCGCTACGAGCAGTACTTC.

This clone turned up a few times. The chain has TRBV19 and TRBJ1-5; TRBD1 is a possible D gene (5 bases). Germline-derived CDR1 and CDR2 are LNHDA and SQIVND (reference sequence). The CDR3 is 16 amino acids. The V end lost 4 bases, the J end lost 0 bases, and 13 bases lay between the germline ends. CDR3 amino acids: CASSTRQLNSNQPQHF. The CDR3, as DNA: TGTGCCAGTAGTACCCGACAGCTGAATAGCAATCAGCCCCAGCATTTT.

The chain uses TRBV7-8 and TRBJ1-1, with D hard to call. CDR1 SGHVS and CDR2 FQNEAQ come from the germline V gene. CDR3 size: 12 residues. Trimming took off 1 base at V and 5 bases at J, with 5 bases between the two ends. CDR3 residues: CASSLVRTEAFF. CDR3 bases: TGTGCCAGCAGCTTAGTGAGGACTGAAGCTTTCTTT. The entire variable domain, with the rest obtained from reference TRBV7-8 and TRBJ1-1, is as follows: GAGVSQSPRYKVAKRGQDVALRCDPISGHVSLFWYQQALGQGPEFLTYFQNEAQLDKSGLPSDRFFAERPEGSVSTLKIQRTQQEDSAVYLCASSLVRTEAFFGQGTRLTVV.

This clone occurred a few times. CDR3 protein: CASSGTSGALADTQYF. The CDR3, as DNA: TGCGCCAGCAGTGGGACTAGCGGGGCTTTAGCGGATACGCAGTATTTT. This rearrangement joins TRBV10-2 to TRBJ2-3; TRBD2 matches at 12 bases. Germline V gene lookup returns CDR1 WSHSY and CDR2 SAAADI. The CDR3 contains 16 residues. The J segment lost 6 bases and the V segment lost 4 bases, leaving 8 bases of the junction unmatched.

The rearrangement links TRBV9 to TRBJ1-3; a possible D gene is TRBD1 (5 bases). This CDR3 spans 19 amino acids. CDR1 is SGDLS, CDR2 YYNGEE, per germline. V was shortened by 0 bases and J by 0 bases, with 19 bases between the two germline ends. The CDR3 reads CASSVDLWGDSNSGNTIYF. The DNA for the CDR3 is TGTGCCAGCAGCGTAGATCTGTGGGGGGACTCCAACTCTGGAAACACCATATATTTT.

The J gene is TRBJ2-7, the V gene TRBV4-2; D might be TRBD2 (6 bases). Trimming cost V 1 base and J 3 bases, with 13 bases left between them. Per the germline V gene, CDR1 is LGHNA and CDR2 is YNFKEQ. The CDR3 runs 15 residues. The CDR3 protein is CASSQGGTGRYEQYF. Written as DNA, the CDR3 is TGTGCCAGCAGCCAAGGCGGGACGGGCCGCTACGAGCAGTACTTC.

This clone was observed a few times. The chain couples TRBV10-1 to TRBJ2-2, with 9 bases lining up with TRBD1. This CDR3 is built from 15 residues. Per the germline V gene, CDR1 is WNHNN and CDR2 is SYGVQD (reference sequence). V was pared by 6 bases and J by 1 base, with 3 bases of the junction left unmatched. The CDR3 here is CASSLGQGNTGELFF. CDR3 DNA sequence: TGCGCCAGCAGCCTGGGACAGGGGAACACCGGGGAGCTGTTTTTT.

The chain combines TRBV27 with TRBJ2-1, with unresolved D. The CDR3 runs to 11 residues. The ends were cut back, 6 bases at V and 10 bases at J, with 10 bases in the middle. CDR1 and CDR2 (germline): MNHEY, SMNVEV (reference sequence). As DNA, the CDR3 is TGTGCCAGCAGGGAGCGAGACGAGCAGTTCTTC. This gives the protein CASRERDEQFF.